This T cell receptor beta chain emerged from a study of regulatory T cells in long-lasting Graves disease. Time point given: persistent/refractory GD, antithyroid drugs over 5 years with positive TRAb. From PBMCs, RNA was extracted and then used to make the TCR library. The germline V gene has CDR1 MNHGY and CDR2 SVAAGI. The CDR3 is 14 amino acids. Trimming shortened V by 3 bases and J by 2 bases, and 11 bases separated the two germline ends. This clonotype has just a few counts. Relying on iRepertoire HTBI primers and Arm-PCR of CDR3 regions, the team built TCR beta libraries. TCRdb reprocessed the multiplex PCR reads with MiXCR, giving one entry per CDR3 protein. This table holds about 470,000 distinct CDR3 sequences, around 20% found once.

The chain is built from TRBV6-9 and TRBJ2-7; D may correspond to TRBD1 or TRBD2 (5 bases each). The sample consisted of peripheral blood mononuclear cells (PBMCs), taken when the disease was refractory, from a patient treated with antithyroid drugs. This TCR derives from a female donor with Graves disease. The CDR3 sequence: CASSYRDGPYEQYF. The CDR3 nucleotides read TGTGCCAGCAGTTACAGGGACGGACCCTACGAGCAGTACTTC.